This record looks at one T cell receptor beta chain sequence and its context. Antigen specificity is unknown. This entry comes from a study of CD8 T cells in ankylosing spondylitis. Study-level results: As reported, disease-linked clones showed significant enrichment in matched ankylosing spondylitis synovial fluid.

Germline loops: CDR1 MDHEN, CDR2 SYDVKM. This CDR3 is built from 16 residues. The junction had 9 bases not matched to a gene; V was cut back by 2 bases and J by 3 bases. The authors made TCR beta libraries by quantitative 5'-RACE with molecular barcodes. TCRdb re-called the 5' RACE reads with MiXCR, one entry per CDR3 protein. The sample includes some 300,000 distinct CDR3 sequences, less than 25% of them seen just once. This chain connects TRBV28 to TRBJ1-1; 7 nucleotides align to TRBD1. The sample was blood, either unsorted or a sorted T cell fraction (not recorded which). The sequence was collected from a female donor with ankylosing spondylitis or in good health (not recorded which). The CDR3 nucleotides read TGTGCCAGCAGTTTACCCGGGACAGAGACCTACACTGAAGCTTTCTTT. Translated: CASSLPGTETYTEAFF.